The 15 T cell receptor beta chains below all came from one sample that was sequenced in a study of T-cell reconstitution after alpha-beta-depleted transplantation in children. The study, taken as a whole, reports: At the one-year point after transplant, T-cell counts and TCRbeta diversity were found to come mostly from T cells that had been newly produced.

Which antigens these TCRs recognize remains unknown. Preparing the TCRbeta library involved the use of unique molecular identifiers. From the PCR reads, TCRdb called clonotypes with MiXCR, one entry per CDR3 protein. The table records around 300,000 distinct CDR3 sequences, approximately 7.3% of them present only once. This sample comprised peripheral blood, obtained 360 days after TCRalphabeta/CD19-depleted stem cell transplant. The receptor source for this set is a female patient aged 2-9 years who had a stem cell transplant for Fanconi anemia, so the T cells may come from the graft donor.

The rearrangement links TRBV20-1 to TRBJ1-3; a possible D gene is TRBD1 (5 bases). This CDR3 has 14 residues. Germline V CDR1 and CDR2: DFQATT, SNEGSKA (reference sequence). V lost 3 bases and J lost 0, with 9 bases in between. The CDR3 reads CSASDSSSGNTIYF. CDR3 in DNA: TGCAGTGCTAGCGACAGTAGCTCTGGAAACACCATATATTTT.

Notes on this clonotype: A much larger clone sits a single nucleotide away, making a read error possible. This chain's CDR3 is CATSDSLISEKLFF. DNA of the CDR3: TGTGCCACCAGTGATTCGCTGATTAGTGAAAAACTGTTTTTT. V is TRBV24-1 and J is TRBJ1-4; D gene ambiguous. Germline V lookup: CDR1 KGHDR, CDR2 SFDVKD. CDR3 length: 14 residues. Trimming left V 2 bases short and J 7 bases short, with 10 bases between.

Only a few counts were recorded for this clonotype. The chain carries TRBV20-1 and TRBJ1-4; the D gene is possibly TRBD1 (5 bases). CDR3 length equals 14 residues. Germline V gene lookup returns CDR1 DFQATT and CDR2 SNEGSKA (reference sequence). Trimming took 2 bases from V and 7 from J, leaving 14 bases between them. The CDR3 DNA is TGCAGTGCTAGAAGGGACTTCGTGCGTGAAAAACTGTTTTTT. It codes for CSARRDFVREKLFF.

This clonotype has ten or more counts. This chain uses TRBV12-3 or TRBV12-4 with TRBJ1-5, with a tentative D call TRBD1 (5 bases). V was shortened by 0 bases and J by 4 bases, with 10 bases between the two germline ends. This CDR3 spans 15 amino acids. The CDR3 spells CASSLARQKNQPQHF. In DNA form, the CDR3 reads TGTGCCAGCAGTTTAGCCAGACAGAAGAATCAGCCCCAGCATTTT.

At least ten counts were recorded for this clonotype. This chain connects TRBV12-3 or TRBV12-4 to TRBJ2-5, with 7 bases that match TRBD2. Trimming took 6 bases from V and 4 from J; bases not matched to a gene: 5. This CDR3 spans 13 amino acids. CDR3 sequence reads: CASSRGEGETQYF. CDR3 DNA: TGTGCCAGCAGCCGAGGGGAGGGAGAGACCCAGTACTTC.

This clonotype was seen repeatedly, ten times or more. The chain couples TRBV29-1 to TRBJ1-4; TRBD1 matches at 8 bases. Losses at the gene ends were 2 bases for V and 7 bases for J; bases not matched to a gene: 6. From germline, CDR1 is SQVTM and CDR2 ANQGSEA. This CDR3 contains 14 residues. The CDR3 protein is CSVELQGGREKLFF. As DNA, the CDR3 is TGCAGCGTTGAACTACAGGGGGGTCGTGAAAAACTGTTTTTT.

A few counts support this clonotype. The chain employs TRBV15 and TRBJ2-7; D is unresolved. V lost 2 bases, J lost 2 bases, and 16 bases lay in between. The germline CDR1 and CDR2 sequences are LNHNV and YYDKDF (reference sequence). The CDR3 covers 16 residues. The CDR3 protein is CATSRFMALQTYEQYF. The CDR3 bases are TGTGCCACCAGCAGATTTATGGCCCTACAAACCTACGAGCAGTACTTC. The full variable domain, its missing parts supplied by reference TRBV15 and TRBJ2-7, is DAMVIQNPRYQVTQFGKPVTLSCSQTLNHNVMYWYQQKSSQAPKLLFHYYDKDFNNEADTPDNFQSRRPNTSFCFLDIRSPGLGDTAMYLCATSRFMALQTYEQYFGPGTRLTVT.

This sequence joins TRBV19 and TRBJ2-5, with a possible D match to TRBD1 (6 bases). The CDR3 totals 16 residues. V dropped 5 bases and J dropped 1 base, with 17 bases sitting between them. In germline, CDR1 is LNHDA, CDR2 SQIVND (reference sequence). As DNA, the CDR3 is TGTGCCAGTAGTCCGTATCGGACAGTCATCCAAGAGACCCAGTACTTC. This encodes CASSPYRTVIQETQYF.

This clonotype turned up a few times. V and J are TRBV6-5 and TRBJ1-2; 10 bases fit TRBD1. The CDR3 has 15 residues. From germline, CDR1 is MNHEY and CDR2 SVGAGI. J was trimmed by 4 bases and V by 1 base; bases with no gene match: 3. The CDR3 DNA reads TGTGCCAGCAGTTACTGGACAGGGGGATCCTATGGCTACACCTTC. Translating it yields CASSYWTGGSYGYTF.

This clonotype was seen many times. The chain links TRBV20-1 to TRBJ1-1, with 8 positions matching TRBD1. With 1 base clipped from V and 3 bases from J, the junction kept 7 bases outside the gene matches. The CDR3 consists of 15 residues. CDR1 DFQATT and CDR2 SNEGSKA come from the germline V gene (reference sequence). This chain's CDR3 is CSARVDREDDTEAFF. The CDR3 nucleotides are TGCAGTGCTAGAGTGGACAGGGAGGATGACACTGAAGCTTTCTTT.

This clonotype was observed a few times. The rearrangement uses TRBV7-2 and TRBJ2-1; no reliable D call. CDR1 is SGHTA and CDR2 is FQGNSA in the germline V gene. Deletions cut 3 bases from V and 7 bases from J, with 19 bases between. CDR3 length equals 16 residues. The CDR3 bases are TGTGCCAGCAGCTTCACTACATCACCGATCGGAAATGAGCAGTTCTTC. Translated, it gives CASSFTTSPIGNEQFF.

This clonotype has a count of ten or more. The chain joins TRBV9 to TRBJ2-3; possibly TRBD2 for D (6 bases). The germline V and J ends were trimmed by 3 bases and 3 bases, with 17 bases remaining between them. The CDR3 runs to 16 residues. Germline-derived CDR1 and CDR2 are SGDLS and YYNGEE. CDR3 sequence: CASSAWGDLGTDTQYF. The CDR3 DNA is TGTGCCAGCAGCGCTTGGGGGGACCTGGGGACAGATACGCAGTATTTT. Full variable domain (outside the CDR3, taken from reference TRBV9 and TRBJ2-3): DSGVTQTPKHLITATGQRVTLRCSPRSGDLSVYWYQQSLDQGLQFLIQYYNGEERAKGNILERFSAQQFPDLHSELNLSSLELGDSALYFCASSAWGDLGTDTQYFGPGTRLTVL.

The table lists this clonotype with many counts. The chain carries TRBV25-1 and TRBJ1-2; TRBD1 matches at 8 bases. This CDR3 region has 13 residues. V shed 4 bases and J 6 bases; nucleotides not matched to a gene: 4. The V gene's germline CDR1 is MGHDK and CDR2 SYGVNS. The CDR3 loop reads CASSVGQGNGYTF. The DNA of the CDR3 is TGTGCCAGCAGTGTCGGACAGGGTAATGGCTACACCTTC.

This clonotype was observed a handful of times. The chain has TRBV5-1 and TRBJ2-7; 10 bases are shared with TRBD1. Looked up from germline, CDR1 is SGHRS and CDR2 is YFSETQ. Germline trimming cut 4 bases from V and 5 bases from J; bases unmatched to any gene: 9. CDR3 size: 15 residues. The CDR3 DNA sequence: TGCGCCAGCAGCCCCGGCGGGGACAGGGGCCACGAGCAGTACTTC. This sequence encodes CASSPGGDRGHEQYF. Full variable domain (missing parts from reference TRBV5-1 and TRBJ2-7): KAGVTQTPRYLIKTRGQQVTLSCSPISGHRSVSWYQQTPGQGLQFLFEYFSETQRNKGNFPGRFSGRQFSNSRSEMNVSTLELGDSALYLCASSPGGDRGHEQYFGPGTRLTVT.

The chain combines TRBV5-1 with TRBJ2-3, with TRBD2 matching over 7 bases. Losses at the gene ends were 5 bases for V and 4 bases for J; bases not matched to a gene: 7. Germline CDR1 is SGHRS and CDR2 is YFSETQ. The CDR3 has 14 amino acids. This chain's CDR3 is CASRGGGPADTQYF. Written as DNA, the CDR3 is TGCGCCAGCAGGGGCGGGGGTCCCGCAGATACGCAGTATTTT.